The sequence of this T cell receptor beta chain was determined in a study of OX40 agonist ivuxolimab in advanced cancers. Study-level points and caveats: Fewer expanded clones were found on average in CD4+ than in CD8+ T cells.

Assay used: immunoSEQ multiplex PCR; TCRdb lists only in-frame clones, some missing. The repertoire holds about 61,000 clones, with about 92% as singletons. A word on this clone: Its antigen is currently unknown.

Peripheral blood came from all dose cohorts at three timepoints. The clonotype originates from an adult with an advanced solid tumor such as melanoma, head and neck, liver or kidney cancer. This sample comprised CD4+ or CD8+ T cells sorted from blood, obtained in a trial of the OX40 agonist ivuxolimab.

The CDR3 spells CASSYGAGLETQYF. The CDR3 DNA follows: TGTGCCAGCAGTTACGGGGCCGGCCTAGAGACCCAGTACTTC. The V gene is TRBV6-5, the J gene TRBJ2-5; weak D call: TRBD1 (5 bases). In germline, CDR1 is MNHEY, CDR2 SVGAGI. V shed 2 bases and J shed 4 bases, with 11 bases lying between them. This CDR3 has 14 residues.